These 10 T cell receptor beta chains share one sample of origin, sequenced in a study of blood T cell repertoires in COVID-19. Sequencing used immunoSEQ multiplex PCR; TCRdb keeps in-frame clones, though not all of them. The sample lists about 250,000 clones, just over 85% occurring once. The sequencing input was peripheral blood. The receptors stem from an elderly man with acute or convalescent COVID-19.

The chain links TRBV28 to TRBJ2-7; TRBD1 is a possible D gene (6 bases). Deletions cut 8 bases from V and 2 bases from J, with 10 bases between. This CDR3 is 12 amino acids long. Germline V gene sequence: CDR1 MDHEN, CDR2 SYDVKM. In nucleotides, the CDR3 is TGTGCCAGCTGGGGGCCCACCTACGAGCAGTACTTC. Its translation: CASWGPTYEQYF.

The V and J genes are TRBV3-1 (or the pseudogene TRBV3-2) and TRBJ2-6; D unclear. Trimming stripped 4 bases from V and 0 bases from J, with 10 bases between. The germline gives CDR1 LGHDT, CDR2 YNNKEL (reference sequence). This CDR3 is 16 amino acids long. The CDR3 loop reads CASSLNRYSGANVLTF. As DNA, the CDR3 is TGTGCCAGCAGCCTCAACAGATACTCTGGGGCCAACGTCCTGACTTTC.

This sequence joins TRBV18 and TRBJ2-3, with D perhaps TRBD1 (5 bases). This CDR3 is 16 amino acids long. The V gene lost 1 base and the J gene lost 2 bases, with 13 bases spanning the gap. Germline CDR1 KGHSH, CDR2 LQKENI. CDR3 DNA sequence: TGTGCCAGCTCACCACTTCCCAGGGCTTCCACAGATACGCAGTATTTT. It codes for CASSPLPRASTDTQYF.

The chain has TRBV7-3 and TRBJ2-6; D unresolved. The ends were cut back, 2 bases at V and 0 bases at J, with 14 bases in the middle. Germline CDR1 SGHTA, CDR2 FQGTGA. The CDR3 runs to 18 residues. The CDR3 nucleotides are TGTGCCAGCAGCTTAGGTCGCCGGGTCCTCTCTGGGGCCAACGTCCTGACTTTC. Translation gives CASSLGRRVLSGANVLTF.

V and J are TRBV19 and TRBJ2-1; D unresolved. CDR1 is LNHDA and CDR2 is SQIVND in the germline V gene (reference sequence). This CDR3 is built from 13 residues. The V end lost 1 base, the J end lost 12 bases, and 13 bases lay between the germline ends. CDR3 DNA sequence: TGTGCCAGTAGTATAGGGCCCGATCCTAGGCAGTTCTTC. Translation: CASSIGPDPRQFF.

The chain combines TRBV3-1 (or the pseudogene TRBV3-2) with TRBJ2-3, with 10 positions matching TRBD2. The CDR3 contains 16 residues. Germline CDR1 is LGHDT and CDR2 is YNNKEL (reference sequence). Trimming took 0 bases from V and 3 from J; bases not matched to a gene: 3. For the CDR3, the DNA is TGTGCCAGCAGCCAAGATCCTAGCGGGGGAACAGATACGCAGTATTTT. It is translated as CASSQDPSGGTDTQYF.

The gene calls are TRBV7-2 and TRBJ1-2; D is unresolved. The V gene lost 2 bases and the J gene lost 4 bases, with 14 bases spanning the gap. Looked up from germline, CDR1 is SGHTA and CDR2 is FQGNSA. The CDR3 loop spans 15 amino acids. The CDR3 DNA reads as TGTGCCAGCAGCTTAAATTCGGACTATATCTATGGCTACACCTTC. Translation gives CASSLNSDYIYGYTF.

V and J are TRBV7-9 and TRBJ2-7; 9 bases line up with TRBD2. The germline V gene has CDR1 SEHNR and CDR2 FQNEAQ (reference sequence). The V segment lost 4 bases and the J segment 3 bases; nucleotides outside the gene matches: 10. The CDR3 extends over 16 amino acids. The CDR3 spells CASSSLAGVNFYEQYF. CDR3 DNA sequence: TGTGCCAGCAGCTCATTAGCGGGAGTGAACTTCTACGAGCAGTACTTC.

The gene calls are TRBV9 and TRBJ1-2; 8 bases are a match to TRBD1. The CDR3 contains 15 residues. After removal of 0 bases from V and 0 bases from J, the junction contained 1 base not matched to a gene. Germline values: CDR1 SGDLS, CDR2 YYNGEE. Written as DNA, the CDR3 is TGTGCCAGCAGCGTAGGGGACAGGACTAACTATGGCTACACCTTC. Translated, it gives CASSVGDRTNYGYTF.

V is TRBV19 and J is TRBJ1-5, with D uncertain. From germline, CDR1 is LNHDA and CDR2 SQIVND (reference sequence). Trimming cost V 7 bases and J 0 bases, with 7 bases left between them. The CDR3 is 13 residues long. Here the CDR3 DNA reads TGTGCCAGTACTTTGGCTAGCAATCAGCCCCAGCATTTT. Its translation is CASTLASNQPQHF.